The entry below gives a single T cell receptor beta chain sequence along with its context. This sample is part of a study of blood T cell repertoires in COVID-19. About the study: Material from acute and convalescent COVID-19 was sourced from the United States, Italy and Spain. From T cells, B-cell-depleted T cells, or PBMCs came the material, which was cDNA or gDNA.

Authors' analysis steps: Estimation of nucleated cell counts was performed using reference gene primer amplification. The repertoire was sequenced with immunoSEQ multiplex PCR; TCRdb's copy has only in-frame clones and lacks some. The DNA gave D and trimming, while V, J and clone size come from that table. The sample yields approximately 94,000 clones, almost 80% seen once. Trimming shortened V by 5 bases and J by 5 bases, and 15 bases separated the two germline ends. Germline CDR1 and CDR2: MDHEN and SYDVKM. The CDR3 length is 14 residues. The TCR comes from a woman aged 70-85 years with acute or convalescent COVID-19. Sequencing input: peripheral blood. This chain connects TRBV28 to TRBJ2-5; D is perhaps TRBD1 (6 bases). DNA for the CDR3: TGTGCCAGCAGTCCGGCAGGGGCCCTGGAGACCCAGTACTTC. Encoded protein: CASSPAGALETQYF.